The clone carrying this TCR beta chain has just a few counts. Antigen unknown. The data stem from a study of post-analysis software for immune sequencing data. Study background: There were relapsing-remitting, secondary progressive and progressive-relapsing multiple sclerosis among the disease courses included.

Points from the study as a whole: Samples sharing a preparation batch grouped tightly together when assessed by F measure. Five or six TRBV segments appeared more often in patients than in controls, and TRBV5-6, TRBV5-1 and TRBV20-1 were among these. Controls significantly exceeded multiple sclerosis patients in normalized Chao1 diversity.

V was pared by 1 base and J by 2 bases, with 18 bases between. CDR1 and CDR2 from the germline V gene are LGHDT and YNNKEL (reference sequence). The CDR3 is made up of 18 amino acids. The TCR beta cDNA libraries carried unique molecular identifiers. Some 540,000 cDNA molecules were obtained from roughly 0.93 to 9.6 million T cells. TCRdb redid the calling of the PCR reads with MiXCR, one entry per CDR3 protein. The data contain more than 450,000 distinct CDR3 sequences, approximately 34% of them seen just once; the ten biggest clones take up about 6%. The chain carries TRBV3-1 and TRBJ2-1; a possible D gene is TRBD1 (5 bases). This clonotype originated in a girl aged 2-17 years with multiple sclerosis. What was sequenced was blood. CDR3 region: CASSQVKLSRVPYNEQFF. CDR3 sequence (DNA): TGTGCCAGCAGCCAAGTTAAGCTCAGCAGGGTACCCTACAATGAGCAGTTCTTC.